The clone carrying this T cell receptor beta chain was recorded many times. This specimen comes from a study of T cells in Graves' hyperthyroidism and ophthalmopathy. RNA transcripts yielded amplified TCR beta CDR3 regions. The primer set for the first-round RT-PCR of the TCR CDR3 was HTBI. TCRdb independently ran MiXCR on the multiplex PCR reads; one entry per CDR3 protein. This table has about 600,000 distinct CDR3 sequences, about 16% appearing once. CDR1 and CDR2 (germline): SNHLY, FYNNEI. The CDR3 is made up of 13 amino acids. J lost 6 bases, V lost 11 bases, and 9 bases had no gene match. The source is a woman aged 40 to 55 with Graves' ophthalmopathy. The genes are TRBV2 and TRBJ1-5; 8 bases map to TRBD1. Sequenced input: blood. The CDR3 nucleotides read TGTGCCTCCGGACAGGGACGGCTTCAGCCCCAGCATTTT. It encodes CASGQGRLQPQHF.